What follows are 28 T cell receptor beta chains derived from one specimen sequenced in a study of blood T cell repertoires in COVID-19. TCRdb's copy holds only in-frame clones and misses some; the assay was immunoSEQ multiplex PCR. The data contain 490,000 or so clones, roughly 90% of them seen just once; the ten biggest clones take up about 1.7%. Source material: PBMCs or T cells enriched from blood (not recorded which). The receptors come from a woman between 35 and 50 years old who had recovered from COVID-19.

V is TRBV7-2 and J is TRBJ1-1; D ambiguous. Germline V gene sequence: CDR1 SGHTA, CDR2 FQGNSA. This CDR3 comprises 15 residues. V dropped 1 base and J dropped 3 bases, with 12 bases sitting between them. The CDR3 DNA reads as TGTGCCAGCAGCTTAGGGGGAGGAACGGACACTGAAGCTTTCTTT. This sequence encodes CASSLGGGTDTEAFF.

This chain joins TRBV7-2 and TRBJ1-5; 7 bases map to TRBD1. Per the germline V gene, CDR1 is SGHTA and CDR2 is FQGNSA. V trimming: 1 base; J trimming: 11 bases; junction bases outside the gene matches: 8. This CDR3 is 14 amino acids long. CDR3 sequence: CASSLDRGPRAQHF. The CDR3 DNA sequence: TGTGCCAGCAGCTTAGACAGGGGCCCTCGAGCCCAGCATTTT.

The rearrangement uses TRBV19 and TRBJ1-2, with TRBD1 matching 7 bases. The germline gives CDR1 LNHDA, CDR2 SQIVND (reference sequence). The CDR3 runs 13 residues. The J segment lost 3 bases and the V segment lost 6 bases, leaving 4 bases of the junction unmatched. Written as DNA, the CDR3 is TGTGCCAGTAGCTTTAGGGGGCACTATGGCTACACCTTC. Translation: CASSFRGHYGYTF.

This clone was counted a single time. Here the CDR3 reads CASSLGQGIGELFF. The CDR3 nucleotides read TGCGCCAGCAGCTTGGGACAGGGGATCGGGGAGCTGTTTTTT. This chain uses TRBV5-1 with TRBJ2-2, with 8 bases identical to TRBD1. V gave up 0 bases and J gave up 7 bases; unmatched junction bases: 2. CDR1 and CDR2 from the germline V gene are SGHRS and YFSETQ. The length of the CDR3 is 14 residues.

The V call is TRBV29-1, the J call TRBJ2-7, with 7 bases that match TRBD1. The CDR3 is made up of 13 amino acids. Unmatched junction bases numbered 4, after V lost 4 bases and J lost 1 base. Germline CDR1 and CDR2: SQVTM and ANQGSEA. Written as DNA, the CDR3 is TGCAGCGTTGGGGACAGCGGTTCCTACGAGCAGTACTTC. This codes for CSVGDSGSYEQYF.

In regard to this clone: The sample contains more than one DNA sequence encoding this CDR3. This chain uses TRBV6-5 with TRBJ1-1, with unresolved D. The V end was cut by 0 bases, the J end by 5 bases, with 7 bases between. CDR3 length: 13 amino acids. Germline CDR1 MNHEY, CDR2 SVGAGI. The CDR3 protein is CASSYSGGTEAFF. The CDR3 coding sequence is TGTGCCAGCAGTTACTCAGGAGGGACTGAAGCTTTCTTT.

V and J are TRBV5-1 and TRBJ2-2; D perhaps matches TRBD2 (6 bases). Trimming cost V 0 bases and J 3 bases, with 6 bases left between them. Germline values: CDR1 SGHRS, CDR2 YFSETQ. The CDR3 covers 14 residues. The chain's CDR3 is CASSLGDYTGELFF. The CDR3, as DNA: TGCGCCAGCAGCTTGGGGGACTACACCGGGGAGCTGTTTTTT.

The sample holds one count of this clone. The chain links TRBV7-2 to TRBJ2-1; 11 bases are a match to TRBD2. V was pared by 4 bases and J by 8 bases, with 19 bases of the junction left unmatched. Germline values: CDR1 SGHTA, CDR2 FQGNSA. This CDR3 has 19 residues. The CDR3 DNA reads TGTGCCAGCAGCTCCCCCACCCACACTAGCGGGAGAGGTTTCGATGAGCAGTTCTTC. This translates into CASSSPTHTSGRGFDEQFF.

The J gene is TRBJ2-7, the V gene TRBV30, with D perhaps TRBD1 (6 bases). The germline V gene has CDR1 GTSNPN and CDR2 SVGIG (reference sequence). The CDR3 runs 13 residues. V lost 2 bases, J lost 3 bases, and 11 bases lay in between. The CDR3 region is CAWSMGQDYEQYF. Written as DNA, the CDR3 is TGTGCCTGGAGTATGGGACAAGACTACGAGCAGTACTTC.

This chain joins TRBV21-1 and TRBJ1-5; TRBD1, as called in the table, went unchecked against the DNA. TRBV21-1 is a pseudogene segment. The CDR3 is made up of 18 amino acids. The CDR3 DNA reads as TGTGCCAGCAGCAACAATCCTAGACAGGGCGGTAGCAATCAGCCCCAGCATTTT. It encodes CASSNNPRQGGSNQPQHF.

The chain is built from TRBV18 and TRBJ1-2, with 7 bases that match TRBD1. Germline-derived CDR1 and CDR2 are KGHSH and LQKENI. Trimming took 2 bases from V and 3 from J; bases not matched to a gene: 6. The CDR3 sequence is 15 residues long. The CDR3 here is CASSPGGGGYYGYTF. CDR3 nucleotide sequence: TGTGCCAGCTCACCAGGCGGAGGGGGCTACTATGGCTACACCTTC.

In DNA form, the CDR3 reads TGTGCCAGCAGTTACAGGAGAAGTCAGGGGGAAGGTGAGCAGTTCTTC. This codes for CASSYRRSQGEGEQFF. The genes are TRBV6-2 or TRBV6-3 and TRBJ2-1; 7 nucleotides line up with TRBD1. Germline trimming cut 2 bases from V and 9 bases from J; bases unmatched to any gene: 13. Germline V CDR1 and CDR2: MNHEY, SVGEGT. The CDR3 loop spans 16 amino acids.

This clone was picked up one time. V and J are TRBV5-4 and TRBJ2-2; D unresolved. CDR1 is SGHNT and CDR2 is YYREEE in the germline V gene (reference sequence). The CDR3 has 14 amino acids. The ends were cut back, 1 base at V and 3 bases at J, with 7 bases in the middle. In nucleotides, the CDR3 is TGTGCCAGCAGCTTGAGTAGCCACACCGGGGAGCTGTTTTTT. It is translated as CASSLSSHTGELFF.

V is TRBV5-6 and J is TRBJ1-3; D remains ambiguous. This CDR3 has 15 residues. Per the germline V gene, CDR1 is SGHDT and CDR2 is YYEEEE. Trimming took off 0 bases at V and 0 bases at J, with 7 bases between the two ends. Written as DNA, the CDR3 is TGTGCCAGCAGCTTGGACGGGATCTCTGGAAACACCATATATTTT. Its protein is CASSLDGISGNTIYF.

In nucleotides, the CDR3 is TGCGCCAGCAGTTCAGGGGACTCTGGAAACACCATATATTTT. Protein product: CASSSGDSGNTIYF. The rearrangement joins TRBV10-1 to TRBJ1-3; the D gene is possibly TRBD1 (6 bases). CDR1 is WNHNN and CDR2 is SYGVQD in the germline V gene (reference sequence). Trimming removed 5 bases at V and 0 bases at J, with 8 bases between. The CDR3 is made up of 14 amino acids.

The chain has TRBV11-2 and TRBJ2-7; maybe TRBD2 (5 bases). Deletions cut 0 bases from V and 1 base from J, with 7 bases between. This CDR3 is built from 14 residues. Germline V gives CDR1 SGHAT, CDR2 FQNNGV. CDR3 sequence reads: CASSLEWRSYEQYF. The CDR3 region has the DNA TGTGCCAGCAGCTTAGAGTGGAGGTCCTACGAGCAGTACTTC.

The genes are TRBV18 and TRBJ2-7; 9 nucleotides align to TRBD1. The CDR3 is 16 amino acids. Germline lookup yields CDR1 KGHSH and CDR2 LQKENI. Losses at the gene ends were 0 bases for V and 5 bases for J; bases not matched to a gene: 8. The CDR3 here is CASSPPNRGRMNEQYF. CDR3 DNA: TGTGCCAGCTCACCACCGAACAGGGGGCGCATGAACGAGCAGTACTTC.

This clone was counted a few times. J is TRBJ2-1 and V is TRBV5-1; 7 positions agree with TRBD1. This CDR3 is built from 13 residues. The V gene's germline CDR1 is SGHRS and CDR2 YFSETQ. After removal of 4 bases from V and 6 bases from J, the junction contained 4 bases not matched to a gene. The CDR3 bases are TGCGCCAGCAGCCCCGGGACAGCCAATGAGCAGTTCTTC. Translated, it gives CASSPGTANEQFF. Using reference TRBV5-1 and TRBJ2-1 for the parts outside the CDR3, the full variable domain is KAGVTQTPRYLIKTRGQQVTLSCSPISGHRSVSWYQQTPGQGLQFLFEYFSETQRNKGNFPGRFSGRQFSNSRSEMNVSTLELGDSALYLCASSPGTANEQFFGPGTRLTVL.

The sample holds a few counts of this clone. Other DNA sequences of this sample code for an identical CDR3. CDR3 amino acids: CASSQRQGNTEAFF. The CDR3 DNA reads TGTGCCAGCAGCCAACGTCAGGGGAACACTGAAGCTTTCTTT. The chain employs TRBV3-1 (or the pseudogene TRBV3-2) and TRBJ1-1, with a weak D call TRBD1 (5 bases). CDR3 length: 14 residues. The germline V and J ends were trimmed by 2 bases and 1 base, with 8 bases remaining between them. The germline V gene has CDR1 LGHDT and CDR2 YNNKEL (reference sequence).

This chain connects TRBV2 to TRBJ1-4; 7 bases are shared with TRBD1. V shed 7 bases, J shed 3 bases, and the junction held 5 bases outside the gene matches. This CDR3 spans 14 amino acids. The germline gives CDR1 SNHLY, CDR2 FYNNEI. The CDR3, as DNA: TGTGCCAGCACCTCGGACAGGTCTAATGAAAAACTGTTTTTT. It specifies CASTSDRSNEKLFF.

CDR3 bases: TGTGCCAGCAGCTTAAATGCGTTGGACAGCGCGAACACCGGGGAGCTGTTTTTT. It translates to CASSLNALDSANTGELFF. The chain uses TRBV7-6 and TRBJ2-2; possibly TRBD1 for D (6 bases). CDR3 length: 18 residues. Germline values: CDR1 SGHVS, CDR2 FNYEAQ. The germline V and J ends were trimmed by 2 bases and 0 bases, with 16 bases remaining between them.

This chain uses TRBV11-2 with TRBJ1-1; perhaps TRBD1 as D (6 bases). Germline V gene lookup returns CDR1 SGHAT and CDR2 FQNNGV. This CDR3 spans 16 amino acids. V lost 3 bases and J lost 4, with 18 bases in between. This chain's CDR3 is CASSLGATGASTEAFF. Written as DNA, the CDR3 is TGTGCCAGCAGCTTGGGGGCGACAGGTGCTAGCACTGAAGCTTTCTTT.

The V call is TRBV12-3 or TRBV12-4, the J call TRBJ2-7, with 9 bases aligning to TRBD2. With 8 bases clipped from V and 6 bases from J, the junction kept 8 bases outside the gene matches. The CDR3 has 13 residues. The CDR3 loop reads CASGLAGVSEQYF. CDR3 coding DNA: TGTGCCAGCGGATTAGCGGGAGTATCCGAGCAGTACTTC.

This clone was recorded only once. This chain links TRBV5-6 with TRBJ1-3; no clear D gene. Looked up from germline, CDR1 is SGHDT and CDR2 is YYEEEE. Trimming removed 4 bases from V and 1 base from J, with 9 bases in between. The CDR3 covers 14 residues. DNA of the CDR3: TGTGCCAGCAGCCCAGGCCCGTCTGGAAACACCATATATTTT. This sequence encodes CASSPGPSGNTIYF.

The chain recombines TRBV5-6 with TRBJ2-7; D call uncertain. The ends were cut back, 0 bases at V and 0 bases at J, with 13 bases in the middle. The germline V gene has CDR1 SGHDT and CDR2 YYEEEE. There are 16 residues in the CDR3. CDR3 amino acids: CASSLEEVRFSYEQYF. The CDR3 bases are TGTGCCAGCAGCTTGGAAGAGGTCCGATTCTCCTACGAGCAGTACTTC.

The chain carries TRBV19 and TRBJ1-2, with TRBD1 as a possible D gene (6 bases). Germline CDR1 and CDR2: LNHDA and SQIVND (reference sequence). Deletions cut 5 bases from V and 3 bases from J, with 16 bases between. The CDR3 has 15 residues. The CDR3 reads CASSPQDRPHYGYTF. The CDR3 DNA reads TGTGCCAGTAGTCCTCAGGACAGACCGCACTATGGCTACACCTTC. Full variable domain (missing parts from reference TRBV19 and TRBJ1-2): DGGITQSPKYLFRKEGQNVTLSCEQNLNHDAMYWYRQDPGQGLRLIYYSQIVNDFQKGDIAEGYSVSREKKESFPLTVTSAQKNPTAFYLCASSPQDRPHYGYTFGSGTRLTVV.

This chain uses TRBV28 with TRBJ2-2; 9 bases are shared with TRBD1. The CDR3 sequence is 15 residues long. V lost 4 bases, J lost 4 bases, and 4 bases stayed unmatched. Germline lookup yields CDR1 MDHEN and CDR2 SYDVKM. The CDR3 coding sequence is TGTGCCAGCAGTTCCGGACAGGGGAGCACCGGGGAGCTGTTTTTT. This encodes CASSSGQGSTGELFF.

V gene TRBV20-1 combines with J gene TRBJ2-1, with 15 bases fitting TRBD2. CDR3 length: 18 amino acids. The junction had 6 bases not matched to a gene; V was cut back by 3 bases and J by 0 bases. Germline-derived CDR1 and CDR2 are DFQATT and SNEGSKA (reference sequence). CDR3 in DNA: TGCAGTGCTAGTGGGGGACTAGCGGGAGGTAACTCCTACAATGAGCAGTTCTTC. Translating gives CSASGGLAGGNSYNEQFF.